What follows is one T cell receptor (beta chain) and its context. The antigen remains unidentified. The treatment denotes: approximately 11-day PBMC culture with coronavirus spike peptide pools or control peptides (ViraFEST assay). Cells were cultured for about nine days, and then CD4+ T cells were isolated by negative selection. CDR1 is SGHVS, CDR2 FQNEAQ, per germline. The trim removed 5 bases at V and 6 bases at J, leaving 4 bases unmatched. The CDR3 totals 13 residues. These data come from a study of vaccination and CD4 T cells after COVID-19. The Oncomine TCR Beta short-read assay sequenced DNA from cultured CD4+ T cells. Scientists extracted genomic DNA from CD4+ T cells grown in culture. TCRdb re-called the PCR reads with MiXCR, one entry per CDR3 protein. The data show roughly 20,000 distinct CDR3 sequences, about half seen once.

This TCR derives from a human donor with COVID-19. Sequences were obtained from cultured CD4+ T cells from blood. The chain is built from TRBV7-8 and TRBJ1-2; TRBD1 matches 9 bases. CDR3 protein: CASSRDRVDGYTF. CDR3 nucleotides: TGTGCCAGCAGCCGGGACAGGGTTGATGGCTACACCTTC.